Below, 23 T cell receptor beta chains from the same sample are listed, as sequenced in a study of blood T cell repertoires in COVID-19. TCRdb's copy holds only in-frame clones and misses some; the assay was immunoSEQ multiplex PCR. The sample yields around 300,000 clones, 85% to 90% seen once. What was sequenced was peripheral blood. Source of these receptors: a human donor in a cohort sampled during active COVID-19.

The chain joins TRBV28 to TRBJ2-5; 7 bases agree with TRBD2. The CDR3 consists of 15 residues. Trimming removed 4 bases from V and 1 base from J; junction bases left unmatched: 6. Germline assignment: CDR1 MDHEN and CDR2 SYDVKM. CDR3 protein: CASSSSSGGQETQYF. The CDR3 nucleotides are TGTGCCAGCAGTTCCTCCTCGGGAGGCCAAGAGACCCAGTACTTC.

The J gene is TRBJ2-5, the V gene TRBV28; tentative D call: TRBD1 (5 bases). This CDR3 is 15 amino acids long. The V and J ends lost 3 bases and 4 bases respectively, with 15 bases between them. Germline lookup yields CDR1 MDHEN and CDR2 SYDVKM. The CDR3 DNA reads as TGTGCCAGCAGTTTGGGCAGGGTCGTAGGAGAGACCCAGTACTTC. This translates into CASSLGRVVGETQYF.

The gene calls are TRBV13 and TRBJ2-3; 12 bases line up with TRBD2. Germline V gene lookup returns CDR1 PRHDT and CDR2 FYEKMQ (reference sequence). The CDR3 has 20 amino acids. The J segment lost 1 base and the V segment lost 5 bases, leaving 16 bases of the junction unmatched. The chain's CDR3 is CASSGTGTSGPREGTDTQYF. For the CDR3, the DNA is TGTGCCAGCAGCGGGACCGGGACTAGCGGGCCCCGTGAAGGCACAGATACGCAGTATTTT.

The chain uses TRBV19 and TRBJ2-3; maybe TRBD2 (6 bases). CDR1 LNHDA and CDR2 SQIVND come from the germline V gene (reference sequence). The CDR3 is 14 amino acids. Between the trimmed V and J ends, which lost 9 bases and 5 bases, there was a span of 18 bases. The CDR3 region has the DNA TGTGCCAGCCGCCTGACGGGAGTGGTAGATACGCAGTATTTT. Protein product: CASRLTGVVDTQYF.

This sequence joins TRBV6-5 and TRBJ2-6; 7 positions match TRBD1. CDR1 MNHEY and CDR2 SVGAGI come from the germline V gene. The V and J ends lost 7 bases and 4 bases, in that order; junction bases with no gene match: 4. The CDR3 spans 14 residues. In DNA form, the CDR3 reads TGTGCCAGCACTACAGGGGTGGGGGCCAACGTCCTGACTTTC. Translated: CASTTGVGANVLTF.

The chain carries TRBV7-2 and TRBJ2-5; TRBD2 aligns across 8 bases. Germline V lookup: CDR1 SGHTA, CDR2 FQGNSA. The CDR3 totals 14 residues. Trimming took 3 bases from V and 4 from J; bases not matched to a gene: 4. This chain's CDR3 is CASSFGTRSETQYF. The DNA for the CDR3 is TGTGCCAGCAGCTTCGGGACTAGATCAGAGACCCAGTACTTC.

J is TRBJ1-1 and V is TRBV6-5; possible D gene TRBD1, 5 bases. Germline CDR1 reads MNHEY; CDR2 reads SVGAGI. CDR3 length: 14 residues. Trimming pared 6 bases from V and 5 bases from J, leaving 16 bases between. CDR3 bases: TGTGCCAGCAGCAACCGGGATGGGGGGACTGAAGCTTTCTTT. Amino acid sequence: CASSNRDGGTEAFF.

The chain carries TRBV18 and TRBJ2-2; D possibly corresponds to TRBD2 (5 bases). CDR1 is KGHSH, CDR2 LQKENI, per germline. Trimming pared 6 bases from V and 2 bases from J, leaving 10 bases between. The CDR3 spans 14 residues. The chain's CDR3 is CASSGEQNTGELFF. CDR3 in DNA: TGTGCCAGCTCCGGGGAACAAAACACCGGGGAGCTGTTTTTT.

This chain links TRBV7-6 with TRBJ2-7, with D tentatively TRBD2 (6 bases). The germline gives CDR1 SGHVS, CDR2 FNYEAQ. Deletions cut 4 bases from V and 0 bases from J, with 13 bases between. The CDR3 runs 15 residues. CDR3 nucleotide sequence: TGTGCCAGCAGCTCGGCACACGGGAGCTCCTACGAGCAGTACTTC. This translates into CASSSAHGSSYEQYF.

V is TRBV6-5 and J is TRBJ1-5; 8 bases align to TRBD1. CDR1 is MNHEY and CDR2 is SVGAGI in the germline V gene. CDR3 length: 15 amino acids. Unmatched junction bases numbered 6, after V lost 2 bases and J lost 6 bases. The CDR3 is CASSYGQGHGQPQHF. CDR3 nucleotides: TGTGCCAGCAGTTACGGACAGGGTCACGGTCAGCCCCAGCATTTT.

The gene calls are TRBV30 and TRBJ2-3, with 8 bases lining up with TRBD2. Germline CDR1 GTSNPN, CDR2 SVGIG (reference sequence). After removal of 5 bases from V and 4 bases from J, the junction contained 11 bases not matched to a gene. The length of the CDR3 is 15 residues. The CDR3 DNA sequence: TGTGCCTGGGGTCGGACTAGCCTGGGGGCAGATACGCAGTATTTT. Translating it yields CAWGRTSLGADTQYF.

As to this clone: Other nucleotide sequences in the sample specify the same CDR3. The chain joins TRBV30 to TRBJ1-6; weak D call: TRBD1 (5 bases). This CDR3 has 14 amino acids. V lost 0 bases to trimming and J lost 7 bases, with 10 bases between them. Germline V gene sequence: CDR1 GTSNPN, CDR2 SVGIG (reference sequence). CDR3 loop: CAWSVNRNNSPLHF. CDR3 DNA: TGTGCCTGGAGTGTTAACAGGAACAATTCACCCCTCCACTTT.

J is TRBJ1-2 and V is TRBV15; D is possibly TRBD1 (5 bases). Per germline, CDR1 LNHNV and CDR2 YYDKDF (reference sequence). This CDR3 comprises 16 residues. Deletions cut 3 bases from V and 8 bases from J, with 22 bases between. The CDR3 reads CATSREGTGRLTGYTF. CDR3 in DNA: TGTGCCACCAGCAGGGAGGGCACGGGACGTCTAACAGGCTACACCTTC.

The chain couples TRBV5-4 to TRBJ1-4; TRBD1 aligns across 7 bases. CDR1 and CDR2 (germline): SGHNT, YYREEE (reference sequence). CDR3 length equals 15 residues. The J segment lost 5 bases and the V segment lost 4 bases, leaving 8 bases of the junction unmatched. The CDR3 here is CASSRAGGMNEKLFF. The DNA of the CDR3 is TGTGCCAGCAGCCGGGCAGGGGGAATGAATGAAAAACTGTTTTTT.

The rearrangement links TRBV11-2 to TRBJ2-3; D not resolved. CDR1 and CDR2 from the germline V gene are SGHAT and FQNNGV. CDR3 length equals 13 residues. The V end was cut by 4 bases, the J end by 8 bases, with 13 bases between. CDR3 in DNA: TGTGCCAGCAGCTCCTCTTTGCTAGGTACGCAGTATTTT. The encoded protein is CASSSSLLGTQYF. The whole variable domain, remainder taken from reference TRBV11-2 and TRBJ2-3, is EAGVAQSPRYKIIEKRQSVAFWCNPISGHATLYWYQQILGQGPKLLIQFQNNGVVDDSQLPKDRFSAERLKGVDSTLKIQPAKLEDSAVYLCASSSSLLGTQYFGPGTRLTVL.

This clone was detected only a few times. The chain links TRBV4-1 to TRBJ2-3; TRBD2 matches 8 bases. Unmatched junction bases numbered 18, after V lost 2 bases and J lost 5 bases. Germline V lookup: CDR1 MGHRA, CDR2 YSYEKL. This CDR3 has 19 residues. CDR3 sequence: CASSQRPPVAGLGGDTQYF. In DNA form, the CDR3 reads TGCGCCAGCAGCCAAAGGCCCCCCGTAGCGGGACTTGGGGGAGATACGCAGTATTTT.

The V call is TRBV10-3, the J call TRBJ1-2; 9 bases are shared with TRBD1. The CDR3 consists of 15 residues. Trimming took 5 bases from V and 2 from J; bases not matched to a gene: 6. In germline, CDR1 is ENHRY, CDR2 SYGVKD. CDR3 region: CAISSAGTGNYGYTF. CDR3 DNA sequence: TGTGCCATCAGTTCAGCCGGGACAGGGAACTATGGCTACACCTTC.

The chain combines TRBV19 with TRBJ2-7; D is unresolved. Trimming removed 2 bases at V and 7 bases at J, with 9 bases between. Germline V gives CDR1 LNHDA, CDR2 SQIVND (reference sequence). The CDR3 has 12 amino acids. CDR3 sequence: CASSIIGGEQYF. CDR3 DNA sequence: TGTGCCAGTAGTATAATTGGCGGAGAGCAGTACTTC.

The chain uses TRBV2 and TRBJ1-1; no firm D call. CDR1 and CDR2 from the germline V gene are SNHLY and FYNNEI. V was pared by 7 bases and J by 5 bases, with 17 bases between. This CDR3 region has 14 residues. CDR3 DNA sequence: TGTGCCAGCAAGGAGAAAGGAGTGGGTACTGAAGCTTTCTTT. Translated, it gives CASKEKGVGTEAFF.

The chain recombines TRBV5-1 with TRBJ2-3; D might be TRBD1 (5 bases). The CDR3 length is 17 residues. The germline V gene encodes CDR1 SGHRS and CDR2 YFSETQ. V gave up 0 bases and J gave up 3 bases, with 17 bases separating them. The CDR3 sequence is CASSLGQPLLATDTQYF. The CDR3 bases are TGCGCCAGCAGCTTGGGACAGCCCCTCCTCGCAACAGATACGCAGTATTTT.

The chain uses TRBV27 and TRBJ2-7, with 10 bases matching TRBD1. Germline V gives CDR1 MNHEY, CDR2 SMNVEV (reference sequence). The J segment lost 5 bases and the V segment lost 1 base, leaving 8 bases of the junction unmatched. The CDR3 is 16 amino acids. CDR3 loop: CASSLLAGQGSHEQYF. CDR3 coding DNA: TGTGCCAGCAGTTTATTGGCGGGACAGGGGTCCCACGAGCAGTACTTC.

The chain combines TRBV9 with TRBJ2-7; weak D call: TRBD2 (6 bases). CDR3 length: 14 amino acids. The V end was cut by 0 bases, the J end by 3 bases, with 10 bases between. Germline CDR1 and CDR2: SGDLS and YYNGEE. This CDR3 reads CASSVGIADYEQYF. The CDR3 DNA is TGTGCCAGCAGCGTAGGTATAGCGGACTACGAGCAGTACTTC.

The V and J genes are TRBV7-2 and TRBJ2-1, with D possibly TRBD2 on 5 matching bases. The CDR3 sequence is 15 residues long. V shed 5 bases and J shed 6 bases, with 17 bases lying between them. Per the germline V gene, CDR1 is SGHTA and CDR2 is FQGNSA. The CDR3 reads CASSPDRLAGNEQFF. The CDR3, as DNA: TGTGCCAGCAGCCCGGATAGGTTGGCGGGCAATGAGCAGTTCTTC. Variable domain in full (rest from reference TRBV7-2 and TRBJ2-1): GAGVSQSPSNKVTEKGKDVELRCDPISGHTALYWYRQSLGQGLEFLIYFQGNSAPDKSGLPSDRFSAERTGGSVSTLTIQRTQQEDSAVYLCASSPDRLAGNEQFFGPGTRLTVL.